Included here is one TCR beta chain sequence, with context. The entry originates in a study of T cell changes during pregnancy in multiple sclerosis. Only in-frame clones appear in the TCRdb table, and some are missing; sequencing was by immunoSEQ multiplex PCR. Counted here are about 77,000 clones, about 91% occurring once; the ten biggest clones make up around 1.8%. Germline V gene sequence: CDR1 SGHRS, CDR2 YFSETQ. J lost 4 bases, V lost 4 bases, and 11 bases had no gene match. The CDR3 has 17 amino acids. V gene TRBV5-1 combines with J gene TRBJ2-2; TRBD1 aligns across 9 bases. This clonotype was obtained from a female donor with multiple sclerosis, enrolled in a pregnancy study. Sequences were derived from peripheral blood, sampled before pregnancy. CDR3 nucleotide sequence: TGCGCCAGCAGCCCCCAGACAGGGGGAGGTTCCACCGGGGAGCTGTTTTTT. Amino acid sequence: CASSPQTGGGSTGELFF.